The following is a T cell receptor (beta chain) sequence with its context. This clone turned up a few times. No antigen is known for it. The sample holds no much larger clone one base away, and base qualities are not on file. The immunoSEQ Assay, a bias-controlled multiplex PCR, was used to amplify TCRbeta CDR3 regions from genomic DNA. Regarding the original processing steps: Nucleated cell counts per sample were estimated from amplification of reference gene primers within the assay. Sequence reads were collapsed and filtered to measure the absolute abundance of every unique TCRbeta CDR3 rearrangement. Productive Simpson clonality was computed per sample as the square root of Simpson's diversity index over productive rearrangements. This is the immuneACCESS table as TCRdb keeps it, with only in-frame sequences that have V and J called. A part of the clones is gone; compared with another copy, unresolved V genes explain less than half, and the rest is unexplained. V and J calls and clone size are those listed in that table; D and trimming were worked out from the DNA. In this sample the table shows 110,000 or so clones, more than 80% of which occur a single time. The biggest ten clones account for approximately 5% of the sample.

The sample belongs to a study of blood T cell repertoires in COVID-19 (dated by TCRdb to the early 2020s). Turning to the overall study: The collaborator samples originated in the United States, Italy and Spain and spanned the acute and convalescent phases of COVID-19. The material from the prospective study consisted of cDNA or gDNA derived from T cells, B-cell-depleted T cells, or PBMCs. Deeply sampled blood TCRbeta repertoires from subjects exposed to, actively infected with, or recovered from COVID-19 were included in the dataset. The repertoires were released in a freely available public database intended as a resource for research on the immune response to SARS-CoV-2. The samples were drawn from the first 160 participants of the ongoing ImmuneRACE study and from more than 1,000 subjects provided by 6 global collaborators. The sample metadata nearly always contained a de-identified subject ID, COVID-19 status, age in years and sex. Where HLA class I and class II types were available, the types were taken from metadata supplied by the sample provider, not from assay-based typing.

One collaborating source in Seattle enrolled patients during active infection and followed them longitudinally through the course of disease. Each collaborating institution followed its own protocols to collect whole blood in K2EDTA tubes. Collaborator samples were shipped for TCRbeta analysis as frozen whole blood, isolated PBMCs, or DNA extracted from either sample type. The CDR3 starts with the cysteine, ends with the phenylalanine, and has 15 residues. The CDR3 DNA has 45 bases and is translated from base 1. Looking up the germline V gene yields CDR1 SGDLS and CDR2 YYNGEE. Trimming removed 3 bases from V and 3 bases from J, leaving 16 bases between the germline ends. Points the paper makes about the study in general: How much clinical and demographic metadata was included differed by source and by participant, and the metadata was provided uncurated.

The sample comprised peripheral blood. This clonotype was obtained from a woman in her sixties with COVID-19, enrolled during active disease. The V and J segments used are TRBV9 and TRBJ2-7, with the D gene call left open. The CDR3 corresponds to CASSGGTRNLYEQYF. The nucleotide sequence reads TGTGCCAGCAGCGGCGGCACACGAAACCTCTACGAGCAGTACTTC. Reference TRBV9 and TRBJ2-7 genes cover what lies past the CDR3, so the full variable domain is DSGVTQTPKHLITATGQRVTLRCSPRSGDLSVYWYQQSLDQGLQFLIQYYNGEERAKGNILERFSAQQFPDLHSELNLSSLELGDSALYFCASSGGTRNLYEQYFGPGTRLTVT.